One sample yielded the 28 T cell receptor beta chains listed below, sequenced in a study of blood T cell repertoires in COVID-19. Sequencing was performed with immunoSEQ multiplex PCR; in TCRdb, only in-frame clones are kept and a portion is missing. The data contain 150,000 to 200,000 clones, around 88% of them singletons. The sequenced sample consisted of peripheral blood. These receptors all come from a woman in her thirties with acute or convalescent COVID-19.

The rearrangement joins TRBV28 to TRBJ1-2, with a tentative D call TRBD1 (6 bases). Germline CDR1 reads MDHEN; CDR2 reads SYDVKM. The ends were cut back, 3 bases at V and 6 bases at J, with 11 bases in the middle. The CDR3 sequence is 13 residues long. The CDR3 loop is CASSLWGLDGYTF. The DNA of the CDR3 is TGTGCCAGCAGTTTGTGGGGGCTCGATGGCTACACCTTC.

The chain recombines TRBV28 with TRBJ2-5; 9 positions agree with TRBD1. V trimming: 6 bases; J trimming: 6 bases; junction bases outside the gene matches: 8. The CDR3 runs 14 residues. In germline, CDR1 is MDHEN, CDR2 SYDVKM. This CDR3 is CASRGGQGGKTQYF. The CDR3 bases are TGTGCCAGCAGGGGGGGACAGGGCGGAAAGACCCAGTACTTC. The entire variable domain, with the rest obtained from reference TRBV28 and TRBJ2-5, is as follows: DVKVTQSSRYLVKRTGEKVFLECVQDMDHENMFWYRQDPGLGLRLIYFSYDVKMKEKGDIPEGYSVSREKKERFSLILESASTNQTSMYLCASRGGQGGKTQYFGPGTRLLVL.

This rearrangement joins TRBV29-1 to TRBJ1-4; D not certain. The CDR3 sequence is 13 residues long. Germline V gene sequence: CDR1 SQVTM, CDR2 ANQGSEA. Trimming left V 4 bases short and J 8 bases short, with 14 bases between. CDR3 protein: CSVVLRDTEKLFF. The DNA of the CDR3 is TGCAGCGTTGTTCTGAGGGATACCGAAAAACTGTTTTTT.

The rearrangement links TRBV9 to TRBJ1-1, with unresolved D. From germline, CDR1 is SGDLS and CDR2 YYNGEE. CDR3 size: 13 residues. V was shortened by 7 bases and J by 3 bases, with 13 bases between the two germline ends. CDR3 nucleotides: TGTGCCAGCTCCGAGGGAGGGCACACTGAAGCTTTCTTT. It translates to CASSEGGHTEAFF.

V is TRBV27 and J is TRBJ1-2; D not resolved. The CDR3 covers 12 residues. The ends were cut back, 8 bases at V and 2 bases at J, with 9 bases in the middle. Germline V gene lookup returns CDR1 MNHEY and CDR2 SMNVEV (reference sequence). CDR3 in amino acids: CASAPRNYGYTF. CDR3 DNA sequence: TGTGCCAGCGCGCCGAGAAACTATGGCTACACCTTC.

In DNA, the CDR3 is TGTGCCAGTAGTATCCAGGGTGACCACAATGAGCAGTTCTTC. It encodes CASSIQGDHNEQFF. J is TRBJ2-1 and V is TRBV19; possible D gene TRBD1, 5 bases. From germline, CDR1 is LNHDA and CDR2 SQIVND (reference sequence). The CDR3 runs 14 residues. Trimming shortened V by 3 bases and J by 5 bases, and 11 bases separated the two germline ends.

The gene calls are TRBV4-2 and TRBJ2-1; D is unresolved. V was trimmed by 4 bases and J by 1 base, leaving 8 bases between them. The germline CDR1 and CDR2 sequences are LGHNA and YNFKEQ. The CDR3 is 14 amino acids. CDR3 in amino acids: CASSLPRSYNEQFF. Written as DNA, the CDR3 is TGTGCCAGCAGCCTGCCCCGGTCCTACAATGAGCAGTTCTTC.

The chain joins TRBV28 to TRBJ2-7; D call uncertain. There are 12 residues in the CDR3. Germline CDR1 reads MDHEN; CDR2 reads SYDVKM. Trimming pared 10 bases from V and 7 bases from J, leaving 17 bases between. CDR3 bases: TGTGCCACCCAATCTACCCCAAGAGAGCAGTACTTC. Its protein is CATQSTPREQYF.

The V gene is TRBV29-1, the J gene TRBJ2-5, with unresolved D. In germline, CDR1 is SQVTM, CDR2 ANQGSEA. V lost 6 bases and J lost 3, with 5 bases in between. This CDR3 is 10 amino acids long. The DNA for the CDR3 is TGCAGCGTGGCAGAAGAGACCCAGTACTTC. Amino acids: CSVAEETQYF.

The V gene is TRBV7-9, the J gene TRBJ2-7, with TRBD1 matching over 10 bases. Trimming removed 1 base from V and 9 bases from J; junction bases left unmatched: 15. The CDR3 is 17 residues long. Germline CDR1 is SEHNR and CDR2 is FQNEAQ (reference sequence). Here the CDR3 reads CASSLGRTGTGDPLQYF. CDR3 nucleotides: TGTGCCAGCAGCTTAGGGCGGACCGGGACAGGGGACCCGTTGCAGTACTTC.

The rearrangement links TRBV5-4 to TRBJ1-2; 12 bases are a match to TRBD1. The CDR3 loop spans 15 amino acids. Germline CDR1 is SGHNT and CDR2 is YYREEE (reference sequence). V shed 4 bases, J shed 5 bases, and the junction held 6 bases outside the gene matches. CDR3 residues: CASSQGQGAFYGYTF. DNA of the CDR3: TGTGCCAGCAGCCAGGGACAGGGGGCGTTTTATGGCTACACCTTC.

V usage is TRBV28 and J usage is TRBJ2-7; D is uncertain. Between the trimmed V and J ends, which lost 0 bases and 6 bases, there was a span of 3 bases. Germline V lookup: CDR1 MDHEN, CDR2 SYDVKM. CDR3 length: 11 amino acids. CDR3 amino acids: CASSLWSEQYF. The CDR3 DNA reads TGTGCCAGCAGTTTATGGAGCGAGCAGTACTTC.

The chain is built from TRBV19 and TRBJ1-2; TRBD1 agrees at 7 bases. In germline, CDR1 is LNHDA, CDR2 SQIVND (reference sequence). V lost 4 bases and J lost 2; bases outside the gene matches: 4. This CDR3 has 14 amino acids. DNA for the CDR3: TGTGCCAGTAGTAGGGGGACAGAGAACTATGGCTACACCTTC. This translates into CASSRGTENYGYTF.

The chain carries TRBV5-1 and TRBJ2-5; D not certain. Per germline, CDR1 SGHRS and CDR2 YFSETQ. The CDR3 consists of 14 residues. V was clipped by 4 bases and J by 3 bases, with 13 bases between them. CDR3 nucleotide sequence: TGCGCCAGCAGCCTCTACTCGGTCGAAGAGACCCAGTACTTC. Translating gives CASSLYSVEETQYF. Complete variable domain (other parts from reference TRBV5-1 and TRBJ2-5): KAGVTQTPRYLIKTRGQQVTLSCSPISGHRSVSWYQQTPGQGLQFLFEYFSETQRNKGNFPGRFSGRQFSNSRSEMNVSTLELGDSALYLCASSLYSVEETQYFGPGTRLLVL.

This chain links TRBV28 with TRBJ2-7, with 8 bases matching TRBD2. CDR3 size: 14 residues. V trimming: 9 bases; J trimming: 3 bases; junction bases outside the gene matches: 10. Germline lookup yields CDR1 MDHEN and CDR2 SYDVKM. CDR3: CASSQAGANYEQYF. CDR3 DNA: TGTGCCAGTTCCCAAGCGGGAGCCAACTACGAGCAGTACTTC.

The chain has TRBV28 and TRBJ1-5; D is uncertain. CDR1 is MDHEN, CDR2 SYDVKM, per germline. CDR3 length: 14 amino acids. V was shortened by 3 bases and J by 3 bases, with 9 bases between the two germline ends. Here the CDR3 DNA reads TGTGCCAGCAGTTTTCTCCAGATCAATCAGCCCCAGCATTTT. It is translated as CASSFLQINQPQHF.

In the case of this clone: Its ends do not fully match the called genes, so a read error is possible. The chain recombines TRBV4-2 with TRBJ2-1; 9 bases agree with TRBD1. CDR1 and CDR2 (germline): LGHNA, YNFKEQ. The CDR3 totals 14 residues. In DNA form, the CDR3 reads TGTGCCAGCAGCCAAGCCGGGCGGACAGGGGAGCGAATCTTC. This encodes CASSQAGRTGERIF.

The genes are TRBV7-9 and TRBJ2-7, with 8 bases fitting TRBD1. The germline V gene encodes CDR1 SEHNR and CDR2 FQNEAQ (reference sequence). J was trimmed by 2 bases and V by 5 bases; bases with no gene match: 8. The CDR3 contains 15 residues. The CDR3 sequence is CASSRGQGSTYEQYF. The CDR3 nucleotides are TGTGCCAGCAGCCGCGGACAGGGAAGCACCTACGAGCAGTACTTC.

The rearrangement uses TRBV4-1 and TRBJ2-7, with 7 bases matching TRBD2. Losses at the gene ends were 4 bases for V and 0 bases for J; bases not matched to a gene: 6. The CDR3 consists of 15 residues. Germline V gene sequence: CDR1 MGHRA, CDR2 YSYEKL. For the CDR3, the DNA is TGCGCCAGCAGCCCAGCGGGACGGAGCTCCTACGAGCAGTACTTC. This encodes CASSPAGRSSYEQYF.

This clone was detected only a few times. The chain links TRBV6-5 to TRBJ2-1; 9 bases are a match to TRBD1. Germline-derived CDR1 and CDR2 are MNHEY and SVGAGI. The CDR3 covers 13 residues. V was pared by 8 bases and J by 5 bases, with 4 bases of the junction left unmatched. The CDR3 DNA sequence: TGTGCCAGCGCCGGGACAGGGCACAATGAGCAGTTCTTC. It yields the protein CASAGTGHNEQFF.

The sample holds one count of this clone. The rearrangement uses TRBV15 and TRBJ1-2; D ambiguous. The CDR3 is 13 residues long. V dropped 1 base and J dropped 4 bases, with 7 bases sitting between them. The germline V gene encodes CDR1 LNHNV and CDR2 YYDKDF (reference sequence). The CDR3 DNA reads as TGTGCCACCAGCAGAGCAGGACTCTATGGCTACACCTTC. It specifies CATSRAGLYGYTF.

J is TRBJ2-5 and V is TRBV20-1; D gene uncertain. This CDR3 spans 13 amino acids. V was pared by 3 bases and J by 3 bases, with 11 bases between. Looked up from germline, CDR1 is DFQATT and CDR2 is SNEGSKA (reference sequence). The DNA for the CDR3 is TGCAGTGCTAGTCGTCTAGTCGAAGAGACCCAGTACTTC. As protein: CSASRLVEETQYF.

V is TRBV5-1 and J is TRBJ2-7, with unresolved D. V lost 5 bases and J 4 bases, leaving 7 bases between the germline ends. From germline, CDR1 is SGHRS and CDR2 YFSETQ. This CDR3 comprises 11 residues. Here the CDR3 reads CASSELYEQYF. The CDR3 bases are TGCGCCAGCAGTGAGTTATACGAGCAGTACTTC.

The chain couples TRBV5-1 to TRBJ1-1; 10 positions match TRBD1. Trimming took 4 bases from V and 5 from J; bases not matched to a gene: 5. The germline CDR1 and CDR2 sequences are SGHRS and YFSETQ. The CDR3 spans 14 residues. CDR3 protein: CASSVGQGGTEAFF. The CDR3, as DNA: TGCGCCAGCAGCGTAGGACAGGGGGGTACTGAAGCTTTCTTT.

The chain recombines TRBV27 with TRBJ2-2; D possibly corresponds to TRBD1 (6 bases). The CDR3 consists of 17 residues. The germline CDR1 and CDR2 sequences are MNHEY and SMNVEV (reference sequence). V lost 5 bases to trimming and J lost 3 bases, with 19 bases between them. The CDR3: CASSLIRGSIHTGELFF. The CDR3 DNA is TGTGCCAGCAGTCTCATAAGGGGGAGCATACACACCGGGGAGCTGTTTTTT.

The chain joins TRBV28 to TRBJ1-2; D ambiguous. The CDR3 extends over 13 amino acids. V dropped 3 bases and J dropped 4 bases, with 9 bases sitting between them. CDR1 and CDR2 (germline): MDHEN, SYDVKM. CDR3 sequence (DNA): TGTGCCAGCAGTTTCGTTCTAGTCTATGGCTACACCTTC. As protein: CASSFVLVYGYTF.

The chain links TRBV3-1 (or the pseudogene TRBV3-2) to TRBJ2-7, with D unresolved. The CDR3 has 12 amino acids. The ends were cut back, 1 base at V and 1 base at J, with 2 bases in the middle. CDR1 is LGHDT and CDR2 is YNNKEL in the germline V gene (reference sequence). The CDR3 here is CASSQASYEQYF. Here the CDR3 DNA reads TGTGCCAGCAGCCAAGCGTCCTACGAGCAGTACTTC.

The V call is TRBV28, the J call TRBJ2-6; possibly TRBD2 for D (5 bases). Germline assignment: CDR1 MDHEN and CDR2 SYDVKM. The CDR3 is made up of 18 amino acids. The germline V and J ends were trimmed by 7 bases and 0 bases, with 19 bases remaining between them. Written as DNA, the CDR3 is TGTGCCAGCAAAGGGCCGCGGGTCGCGGTCTCTGGGGCCAACGTCCTGACTTTC. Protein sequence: CASKGPRVAVSGANVLTF.